The source of this T cell receptor (beta chain) is a study of blood T cell repertoires in COVID-19 (TCRdb year 2020). With respect to the entire study: The collaborator samples originated in the United States, Italy and Spain and spanned the acute and convalescent phases of COVID-19. The material from the prospective study consisted of cDNA or gDNA derived from T cells, B-cell-depleted T cells, or PBMCs. Subjects who had been exposed to COVID-19, were actively infected with it, or had recovered from it provided the deeply sampled blood TCRbeta repertoires that made up the dataset. A freely available public database, intended as a resource for researchers studying the immune response to SARS-CoV-2, is where the repertoires were released. Samples came from the ongoing ImmuneRACE study (first 160 participants) plus 1,254 subjects from 6 global collaborators. The sample metadata nearly always contained a de-identified subject ID, COVID-19 status, age in years and sex. Where available, HLA class I and class II types were taken from metadata supplied by the sample provider and were not determined by assay-based typing.

A distance of 7 bases separates the germline ends of V and J, which lose 2 bases and 5 bases respectively. CDR1 and CDR2 are drawn from the germline V gene: SGHTA, FQGNSA. Measured from the cysteine to the phenylalanine, the CDR3 is 13 residues long. This entry keeps only the CDR3 DNA: 39 bases, framed from base 1. The immunoSEQ Assay, a bias-controlled multiplex PCR, was used to amplify TCRbeta CDR3 regions from genomic DNA. Under the source paper's analysis protocol: Nucleated cell counts per sample were estimated from amplification of reference gene primers within the assay. To quantify the absolute abundance of each unique TCRbeta CDR3 rearrangement, sequence reads were collapsed and filtered. For each sample, productive Simpson clonality was calculated as the square root of Simpson's diversity index over productive rearrangements. Held by TCRdb, this immuneACCESS table contains in-frame sequences only and omits some clones. Under half of the omission traces to an unresolved V gene where checked; the cause of the rest is unknown. The V and J calls and clone size were taken over from that table, and D and trimming were inferred from the DNA. Within this sample are around 78,000 clones, with around 84% of them counted one time only. The ten largest clones take up approximately 11% of the sample.

The collaborating institutions used their own protocols to collect whole blood in K2EDTA tubes. Collaborator samples were shipped for TCRbeta analysis as frozen whole blood, isolated PBMCs, or DNA extracted from either sample type. In regard to this clone: Its binding antigen is unknown. Base qualities are not recorded, but no much larger clone differs from it by a single base.

Overall study outcomes, separate from this receptor: How much clinical and demographic metadata was included differed by source and by participant, and the metadata was provided uncurated.

This sequence was found in a man in his 70s with active or convalescent COVID-19. This sequence uses TRBV7-2 and TRBJ1-5; the D segment cannot be called with confidence. The sample consisted of peripheral blood. The DNA sequence is given as TGTGCCAGCAGCTTATCGCAGGATCAGCCCCAGCATTTT. Its product reads: CASSLSQDQPQHF. The reference TRBV7-2 and TRBJ1-5 proteins fill in what lies around the CDR3, so the full variable domain reads GAGVSQSPSNKVTEKGKDVELRCDPISGHTALYWYRQSLGQGLEFLIYFQGNSAPDKSGLPSDRFSAERTGGSVSTLTIQRTQQEDSAVYLCASSLSQDQPQHFGDGTRLSIL.